Below are 6 T cell receptor beta chains sequenced from a single sample in a study of blood T cells in healthy people across ages. Using a J-beta primer mix together with a sample-barcoded 5' primer, a second PCR was run for about 6 to 12 cycles. TCRdb re-analysed the 5' RACE reads in MiXCR, keeping a single row per CDR3 protein. The table shows fewer than 900,000 distinct CDR3 sequences, with roughly 47% occurring only once. Sequencing was performed on blood. Source of these receptors: a woman aged 55-69 years in good health.

This clonotype was recorded many times. The rearrangement joins TRBV7-2 to TRBJ2-5; D perhaps matches TRBD2 (5 bases). The CDR3 spans 14 residues. Germline V lookup: CDR1 SGHTA, CDR2 FQGNSA. V lost 7 bases and J lost 3, with 15 bases in between. In nucleotides, the CDR3 is TGTGCCAGCACGCCCCCGGGGATGGAAGAGACCCAGTACTTC. Its translation: CASTPPGMEETQYF.

The rearrangement links TRBV5-4 to TRBJ2-3, with D perhaps TRBD2 (5 bases). The CDR3 runs 15 residues. Germline CDR1 reads SGHNT; CDR2 reads YYREEE (reference sequence). The V and J ends lost 3 bases and 2 bases respectively, with 13 bases between them. The CDR3 spells CASSSRALDTDTQYF. In DNA, the CDR3 is TGTGCCAGCAGCTCGCGGGCCTTAGACACAGATACGCAGTATTTT.

V gene TRBV3-1 combines with J gene TRBJ1-2; D remains unclear. The germline V and J ends were trimmed by 0 bases and 8 bases, with 13 bases remaining between them. CDR3 length: 14 amino acids. CDR1 and CDR2 from the germline V gene are LGHDT and YNNKEL (reference sequence). CDR3 amino acids: CASSQEGSVGGYTF. Written as DNA, the CDR3 is TGTGCCAGCAGCCAAGAGGGGTCGGTGGGCGGCTACACCTTC.

The chain joins TRBV6-5 to TRBJ2-3; D might be TRBD1 or TRBD2, each matching 7 bases. Germline loops: CDR1 MNHEY, CDR2 SVGAGI. The CDR3 consists of 16 residues. V gave up 2 bases and J gave up 0 bases, with 12 bases separating them. As DNA, the CDR3 is TGTGCCAGCAGTTACCCGGGGGGACAGAGCACAGATACGCAGTATTTT. Translation: CASSYPGGQSTDTQYF.

The DNA of the CDR3 is TGTGCCAGCAGCTTGGCCACAAGGGCGCAGTATTTT. Its translation: CASSLATRAQYF. The V and J genes are TRBV5-6 and TRBJ2-3; D remains unclear. Germline CDR1 reads SGHDT; CDR2 reads YYEEEE. The length of the CDR3 is 12 residues. The germline V and J ends were trimmed by 0 bases and 10 bases, with 9 bases remaining between them.

On this clonotype itself: This sequence may be a read error, since a much larger clone differs from it by one base. The chain employs TRBV29-1 and TRBJ2-1; TRBD2 matches at 8 bases. The V gene's germline CDR1 is SQVTM and CDR2 ANQGSEA. Losses at the gene ends were 6 bases for V and 10 bases for J; bases not matched to a gene: 11. The CDR3 length is 13 residues. The CDR3 here is CSVRSSGMGEQFF. CDR3 in DNA: TGCAGCGTGCGGAGTAGCGGGATGGGCGAGCAGTTCTTC.